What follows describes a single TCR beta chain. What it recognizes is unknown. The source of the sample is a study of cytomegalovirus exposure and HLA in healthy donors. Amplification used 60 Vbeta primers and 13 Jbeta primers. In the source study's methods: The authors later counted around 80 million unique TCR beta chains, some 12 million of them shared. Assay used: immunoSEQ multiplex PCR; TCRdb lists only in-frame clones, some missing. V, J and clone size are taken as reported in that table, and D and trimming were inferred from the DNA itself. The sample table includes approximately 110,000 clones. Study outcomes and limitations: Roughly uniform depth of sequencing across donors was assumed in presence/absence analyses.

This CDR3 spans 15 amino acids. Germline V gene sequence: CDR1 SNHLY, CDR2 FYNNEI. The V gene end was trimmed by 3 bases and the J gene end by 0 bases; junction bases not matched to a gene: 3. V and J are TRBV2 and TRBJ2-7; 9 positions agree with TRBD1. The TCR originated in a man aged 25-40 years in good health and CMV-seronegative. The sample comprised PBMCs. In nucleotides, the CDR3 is TGTGCCAGCAGTGAGGCGACAGGGGGCTCCTACGAGCAGTACTTC. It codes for CASSEATGGSYEQYF.